This TCR beta chain came from a study of CD8 T cells in Susac syndrome. Germline-derived CDR1 and CDR2 are SGDLS and YYNGEE. The CDR3 spans 17 residues. With 5 bases removed from V and 0 bases from J, the gap between germline ends came to 15 bases. Random hexamers were used to reverse transcribe 0.5 to 1 ug of RNA. One entry per CDR3 protein, called by TCRdb with MiXCR from the immunoSEQ multiplex PCR reads. The sample contains 50,000 or so distinct CDR3 sequences, 85% to 95% of which appear only once. The gene calls are TRBV9 and TRBJ1-6; D is possibly TRBD1 (6 bases). Specimen: CD8+ T cells from PBMCs. The source is a human donor with multiple sclerosis. CDR3 loop: CASSRWGQSSYNSPLHF. Here the CDR3 DNA reads TGTGCCAGCAGTCGCTGGGGGCAGAGCTCCTATAATTCACCCCTCCACTTT.